This passage covers 27 T cell receptor beta chains from one sample sequenced in a study of T cell responses to AZD1222 COVID-19 vaccine. TCRdb's copy holds only in-frame clones and misses some; the assay was immunoSEQ multiplex PCR. The sample consists of tens of thousands of clones, 80% to 90% of them appearing once. The sequenced sample was peripheral blood, obtained on day 0 of AZD1222 vaccination. The source is an adult in good health.

CDR3: CAISDNPGQDPYNYGYTF. For the CDR3, the DNA is TGTGCCATCAGTGATAACCCCGGACAGGACCCTTACAACTATGGCTACACCTTC. The chain combines TRBV10-3 with TRBJ1-2; TRBD1 agrees at 7 bases. Trimming at V came to 3 bases and at J to 2 bases, leaving 15 bases not matched to a gene. This CDR3 is built from 18 residues. Per the germline V gene, CDR1 is ENHRY and CDR2 is SYGVKD.

V and J are TRBV7-8 and TRBJ1-6; TRBD1 matches at 9 bases. V shed 4 bases, J shed 7 bases, and the junction held 2 bases outside the gene matches. Germline V gives CDR1 SGHVS, CDR2 FQNEAQ. CDR3 size: 14 residues. The CDR3 spells CASSYRGLNSPLHF. The CDR3, as DNA: TGTGCCAGCAGCTACAGGGGGCTCAATTCACCCCTCCACTTT.

The rearrangement joins TRBV24-1 to TRBJ1-5; the D gene is possibly TRBD1 (5 bases). CDR1 KGHDR and CDR2 SFDVKD come from the germline V gene. The CDR3 runs 17 residues. Trimming removed 0 bases at V and 2 bases at J, with 13 bases between. CDR3 protein: CATSDLLGGWGNQPQHF. For the CDR3, the DNA is TGTGCCACCAGTGATTTGCTGGGGGGATGGGGCAATCAGCCCCAGCATTTT.

V and J are TRBV11-3 and TRBJ2-5; D call uncertain. Germline lookup yields CDR1 SGHNT and CDR2 YENEEA. The CDR3 is 15 residues long. Trimming removed 3 bases at V and 2 bases at J, with 13 bases between. Here the CDR3 reads CASSFMSVQQETQYF. Written as DNA, the CDR3 is TGTGCCAGCAGCTTTATGTCCGTACAGCAAGAGACCCAGTACTTC.

This chain uses TRBV5-1 with TRBJ1-4; the D is unclear. This CDR3 is 14 amino acids long. V was trimmed by 1 base and J by 4 bases, leaving 8 bases between them. The germline V gene has CDR1 SGHRS and CDR2 YFSETQ. The CDR3 is CASSLSQFNEKLFF. DNA of the CDR3: TGCGCCAGCAGCTTGTCCCAGTTTAATGAAAAACTGTTTTTT.

This clone has a handful of counts. The chain has TRBV5-4 and TRBJ2-1; 11 nucleotides align to TRBD2. This CDR3 comprises 17 residues. Germline CDR1 SGHNT, CDR2 YYREEE (reference sequence). V dropped 4 bases and J dropped 4; count of bases not matched to a gene: 10. Here the CDR3 reads CASSAPTSGGRYNEQFF. Here the CDR3 DNA reads TGTGCCAGCAGCGCACCAACTAGCGGGGGAAGGTACAATGAGCAGTTCTTC.

This chain uses TRBV9 with TRBJ1-4; TRBD1 agrees at 7 bases. This CDR3 contains 15 residues. Germline CDR1 and CDR2: SGDLS and YYNGEE. V lost 4 bases, J lost 6 bases, and 9 bases stayed unmatched. The CDR3 is CASSLRGGGDEKLFF. CDR3 DNA: TGTGCCAGCAGCTTGCGTGGAGGGGGCGATGAAAAACTGTTTTTT.

V is TRBV7-8 and J is TRBJ1-2; D remains ambiguous. The CDR3 spans 11 residues. From germline, CDR1 is SGHVS and CDR2 FQNEAQ. Trimming cost V 5 bases and J 7 bases, with 8 bases left between them. The chain's CDR3 is CASSPQIGYTF. CDR3 nucleotide sequence: TGTGCCAGCAGCCCCCAAATTGGCTACACCTTC.

The genes are TRBV3-1 (or the pseudogene TRBV3-2) and TRBJ1-6; 7 bases match TRBD1. CDR3 length: 14 residues. Germline CDR1 LGHDT, CDR2 YNNKEL (reference sequence). Losses at the gene ends were 4 bases for V and 6 bases for J; bases not matched to a gene: 3. CDR3: CASSPDRVNSPLHF. The CDR3 bases are TGTGCCAGCAGCCCTGACAGGGTTAATTCACCCCTCCACTTT.

The V call is TRBV29-1, the J call TRBJ1-6, with a possible D match to TRBD1 (6 bases). Per the germline V gene, CDR1 is SQVTM and CDR2 is ANQGSEA. With 6 bases removed from V and 7 bases from J, the gap between germline ends came to 13 bases. This CDR3 region has 13 residues. CDR3 nucleotides: TGCAGCGTAAGAGATACAGGGAATTCACCCCTCCACTTT. Translating it yields CSVRDTGNSPLHF.

The rearrangement uses TRBV7-9 and TRBJ1-1; D might be TRBD1 (6 bases). Germline-derived CDR1 and CDR2 are SEHNR and FQNEAQ (reference sequence). The V end was cut by 0 bases, the J end by 5 bases, with 10 bases between. The CDR3 runs 14 residues. The CDR3 coding sequence is TGTGCCAGCAGCTTAGCACAGGGAGGGACTGAAGCTTTCTTT. It is translated as CASSLAQGGTEAFF. The complete variable domain, with remaining parts taken from reference TRBV7-9 and TRBJ1-1, reads DTGVSQNPRHKITKRGQNVTFRCDPISEHNRLYWYRQTLGQGPEFLTYFQNEAQLEKSRLLSDRFSAERPKGSFSTLEIQRTEQGDSAMYLCASSLAQGGTEAFFGQGTRLTVV.

This clone is a singleton in its sample. The chain couples TRBV4-1 to TRBJ2-1; possible D gene TRBD2, 6 bases. V dropped 3 bases and J dropped 4 bases, with 13 bases sitting between them. The germline CDR1 and CDR2 sequences are MGHRA and YSYEKL. The CDR3 spans 15 residues. In DNA, the CDR3 is TGCGCCAGCAGCCAGACTAGAGGACAATACAATGAGCAGTTCTTC. Protein: CASSQTRGQYNEQFF.

This rearrangement joins TRBV9 to TRBJ2-3, with D perhaps TRBD2 (6 bases). The CDR3 extends over 15 amino acids. CDR1 and CDR2 (germline): SGDLS, YYNGEE. The germline V and J ends were trimmed by 0 bases and 2 bases, with 10 bases remaining between them. As DNA, the CDR3 is TGTGCCAGCAGCGTAGCTTGGGGGGACACAGATACGCAGTATTTT. Protein: CASSVAWGDTDTQYF.

This chain links TRBV4-3 with TRBJ2-4, with D perhaps being TRBD1 or TRBD2 (6 bases each). The V gene's germline CDR1 is LGHNA and CDR2 YSLEER. Trimming cost V 0 bases and J 1 base, with 13 bases left between them. CDR3 size: 17 residues. CDR3 protein: CASSQDPGAGAKNIQYF. In DNA, the CDR3 is TGCGCCAGCAGCCAAGACCCGGGGGCCGGGGCCAAAAACATTCAGTACTTC.

The rearrangement links TRBV2 to TRBJ2-1; D is perhaps TRBD1 (6 bases). The CDR3 is made up of 13 amino acids. The germline V and J ends were trimmed by 2 bases and 6 bases, with 8 bases remaining between them. Germline V gene lookup returns CDR1 SNHLY and CDR2 FYNNEI. CDR3 in amino acids: CASSETRGNEQFF. The CDR3 nucleotides read TGTGCCAGCAGTGAAACCAGGGGCAATGAGCAGTTCTTC.

The DNA for the CDR3 is TGTGCCAGCAGCATAACACAGGATAACACCGGGGAGCTGTTTTTT. Translated, it gives CASSITQDNTGELFF. This chain connects TRBV7-9 to TRBJ2-2; weak D call: TRBD1 (5 bases). The ends were cut back, 5 bases at V and 2 bases at J, with 12 bases in the middle. CDR1 is SEHNR and CDR2 is FQNEAQ in the germline V gene (reference sequence). The length of the CDR3 is 15 residues.

This rearrangement joins TRBV4-3 to TRBJ1-1; D unresolved. The CDR3 is made up of 15 amino acids. Germline CDR1 and CDR2: LGHNA and YSLEER. V was trimmed by 0 bases and J by 3 bases, leaving 11 bases between them. CDR3 DNA sequence: TGCGCCAGCAGCCAAGATAGAGGAGGAGACACTGAAGCTTTCTTT. This gives the protein CASSQDRGGDTEAFF.

There are a few counts of this clone. The rearrangement joins TRBV6-5 to TRBJ1-5; 11 bases align to TRBD1. Looked up from germline, CDR1 is MNHEY and CDR2 is SVGAGI. The CDR3 covers 15 residues. The trim removed 1 base at V and 5 bases at J, leaving 1 base unmatched. The CDR3 protein is CASSYWTGGYQPQHF. CDR3 coding DNA: TGTGCCAGCAGTTACTGGACAGGGGGCTATCAGCCCCAGCATTTT.

The chain is built from TRBV12-3 or TRBV12-4 and TRBJ1-2; no clear D. The CDR3 covers 11 residues. Trimming took 4 bases from V and 8 from J, leaving 8 bases between them. The CDR3 loop is CASSSGLGYTF. The DNA of the CDR3 is TGTGCCAGCAGTTCAGGATTGGGCTACACCTTC.

The J gene is TRBJ2-7, the V gene TRBV10-2; 8 bases line up with TRBD2. Trimming cost V 1 base and J 2 bases; bases outside gene matches: 7. CDR1 and CDR2 from the germline V gene are WSHSY and SAAADI. CDR3 length equals 16 residues. In DNA form, the CDR3 reads TGCGCCAGCAGTGAGTTTCGGGGGGGGTTGGCCTACGAGCAGTACTTC. Protein sequence: CASSEFRGGLAYEQYF.

The rearrangement uses TRBV7-4 and TRBJ1-5; D perhaps matches TRBD1 (5 bases). The germline V gene encodes CDR1 SGHVT and CDR2 SQSDAQ. The V and J ends lost 2 bases and 1 base respectively, with 9 bases between them. This CDR3 has 15 residues. CDR3: CASSLRGKSNQPQHF. CDR3 nucleotides: TGTGCCAGCAGCTTAAGGGGTAAGAGCAATCAGCCCCAGCATTTT.

This chain connects TRBV6-5 to TRBJ1-1, with a tentative D call TRBD1 (6 bases). Trimming removed 6 bases at V and 11 bases at J, with 19 bases between. In germline, CDR1 is MNHEY, CDR2 SVGAGI. The CDR3 covers 13 residues. The CDR3 region has the DNA TGTGCCAGCAGCGACAGGCCCAAGGCTATGGCTTTCTTT. Its translation is CASSDRPKAMAFF.

CDR3 protein: CASSGKVELFF. CDR3 sequence (DNA): TGTGCCAGCAGCGGGAAGGTTGAACTGTTTTTT. V gene TRBV2 combines with J gene TRBJ1-4, with unresolved D. V lost 6 bases to trimming and J lost 12 bases, with 11 bases between them. CDR1 is SNHLY, CDR2 FYNNEI, per germline. This CDR3 region has 11 residues.

The chain carries TRBV18 and TRBJ1-1, with D possibly being TRBD1 (6 bases). Germline V gene sequence: CDR1 KGHSH, CDR2 LQKENI. The V and J ends lost 3 bases and 0 bases respectively, with 14 bases between them. The CDR3 runs to 16 residues. In DNA, the CDR3 is TGTGCCAGCTCACCTCTGCAGGGGAGAATGAACACTGAAGCTTTCTTT. Translating it yields CASSPLQGRMNTEAFF.

The rearrangement links TRBV30 to TRBJ2-3; D ambiguous. The V gene's germline CDR1 is GTSNPN and CDR2 SVGIG (reference sequence). V was pared by 7 bases and J by 2 bases, with 13 bases between. The CDR3 loop spans 13 amino acids. This CDR3 reads CALNKPDTDTQYF. DNA for the CDR3: TGTGCCTTAAACAAACCGGACACAGATACGCAGTATTTT. Together with reference TRBV30 and TRBJ2-3, the CDR3 gives the full variable domain: SQTIHQWPATLVQPVGSPLSLECTVEGTSNPNLYWYRQAAGRGLQLLFYSVGIGQISSEVPQNLSASRPQDRQFILSSKKLLLSDSGFYLCALNKPDTDTQYFGPGTRLTVL.

This rearrangement joins TRBV6-5 to TRBJ1-5; D is perhaps TRBD1 (6 bases). Germline CDR1 and CDR2: MNHEY and SVGAGI. The V end lost 5 bases, the J end lost 10 bases, and 15 bases lay between the germline ends. CDR3 length equals 13 residues. The CDR3 DNA is TGTGCCAGCAGTATGGGCCTCAGGGGCCCCCAGCATTTT. Its translation: CASSMGLRGPQHF.

This clone appeared a few times. CDR3 region: CASSQYSGANVLTF. The CDR3 bases are TGCGCCAGCAGCCAGTACTCTGGGGCCAACGTCCTGACTTTC. The V and J genes are TRBV4-3 and TRBJ2-6; D ambiguous. V was pared by 3 bases and J by 0 bases, with 3 bases between. The CDR3 is 14 residues long. Germline values: CDR1 LGHNA, CDR2 YSLEER.